This T cell receptor (beta chain) was sequenced during a study of OX40 agonist ivuxolimab in advanced cancers. Looking at the study overall: People who had prior anti-PD-1, anti-PD-L1 or anti-CTLA-4 therapy could take part, and about 37% had some.

CDR1 is SEHNR and CDR2 is FQNEAQ in the germline V gene (reference sequence). V was trimmed by 5 bases and J by 0 bases, leaving 14 bases between them. This CDR3 comprises 15 residues. This clone has only one observation. Its antigen is unidentified. Data came from immunoSEQ multiplex PCR; TCRdb stores just in-frame clones and leaves some out. The sample has 55,000 to 70,000 clones, around 86% seen once. Study conclusions and caveats: Dosing at 0.1 to 3.0 mg/kg was accompanied by clonal expansion of CD4+ and CD8+ blood T cells by week 6.

The receptor was derived from an adult with an advanced solid tumor such as melanoma, head and neck, liver or kidney cancer. The rearrangement links TRBV7-9 to TRBJ2-7; D is unresolved. The source was CD4+ or CD8+ T cells sorted from blood, collected in a trial of the OX40 agonist ivuxolimab. The DNA of the CDR3 is TGTGCCAGCAGCCCCTTCCAGAGTAGCTCCTACGAGCAGTACTTC. It yields the protein CASSPFQSSSYEQYF. The complete variable domain, with remaining parts taken from reference TRBV7-9 and TRBJ2-7, reads DTGVSQNPRHKITKRGQNVTFRCDPISEHNRLYWYRQTLGQGPEFLTYFQNEAQLEKSRLLSDRFSAERPKGSFSTLEIQRTEQGDSAMYLCASSPFQSSSYEQYFGPGTRLTVT.